This TCR beta chain was recovered during a study of blood T cell repertoires in COVID-19. Study-level information: The study drew acute and convalescent COVID-19 samples from the United States, Italy and Spain. Nucleic acid was either cDNA or gDNA, and it came from T cells, B-cell-depleted T cells, or PBMCs.

Source study methods: Cell counts per sample came from amplifying reference gene primers. The assay was immunoSEQ multiplex PCR, and TCRdb's table has in-frame clones only and misses some. D and trimming come from the DNA, and the V and J calls and clone size come from that table. The sample carries a few hundred thousand clones, about nine tenths recorded once. Looked up from germline, CDR1 is SGHNT and CDR2 is YYREEE (reference sequence). The CDR3 extends over 17 amino acids. The germline V and J ends were trimmed by 4 bases and 2 bases, with 18 bases remaining between them. The sample comprised peripheral blood. The J gene is TRBJ2-2, the V gene TRBV5-4; tentatively, D is TRBD2 (6 bases). This receptor was obtained from a man younger than 45 who had recovered from COVID-19. CDR3 region: CASSPPGGAFNTGELFF. CDR3 DNA: TGTGCCAGCAGCCCCCCCGGAGGGGCGTTTAACACCGGGGAGCTGTTTTTT.